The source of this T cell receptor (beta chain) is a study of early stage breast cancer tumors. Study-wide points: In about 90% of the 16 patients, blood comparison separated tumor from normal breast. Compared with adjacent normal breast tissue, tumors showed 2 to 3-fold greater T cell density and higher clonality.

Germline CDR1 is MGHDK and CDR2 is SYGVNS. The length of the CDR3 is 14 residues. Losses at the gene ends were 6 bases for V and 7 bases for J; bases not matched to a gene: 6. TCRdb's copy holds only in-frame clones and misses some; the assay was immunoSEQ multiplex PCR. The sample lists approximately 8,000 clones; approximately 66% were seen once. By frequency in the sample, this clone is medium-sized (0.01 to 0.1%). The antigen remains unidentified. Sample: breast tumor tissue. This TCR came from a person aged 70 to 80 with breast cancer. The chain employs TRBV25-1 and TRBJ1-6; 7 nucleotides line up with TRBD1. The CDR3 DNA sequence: TGTGCCAGCAGGGGACAGTCCACAAATTCACCCCTCCACTTT. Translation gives CASRGQSTNSPLHF. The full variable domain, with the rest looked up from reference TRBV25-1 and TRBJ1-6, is EADIYQTPRYLVIGTGKKITLECSQTMGHDKMYWYQQDPGMELHLIHYSYGVNSTEKGDLSSESTVSRIRTEHFPLTLESARPSHTSQYLCASRGQSTNSPLHFGNGTRLTVT.